This TCR beta chain comes out of a study of monozygotic twins with inflammatory bowel disease. Study conclusions and caveats: TCRbeta inverse Simpson diversity was decreased in IBD patients versus healthy co-twins.

Per TCR library, 3500 ng of total RNA was used. The template switching step added UMIs that contained a 6-nucleotide sample barcode. TCRdb reanalyzed the 5' RACE reads, giving one entry per CDR3 protein sequence and no DNA. The ten most abundant clones cover about 8% of a sample with roughly 170,000 distinct CDR3 sequences. As regards this clonotype: Its antigen is currently unknown.

It was from whole blood, with no T cell sorting, that total RNA was isolated. The clonotype comes from a human donor with ulcerative colitis or Crohn's disease, or a healthy co-twin of an affected twin (not recorded which). The specimen sequenced was blood.

This chain's CDR3 is CATSDPLAGGDNEQFF. The chain joins TRBV24-1 to TRBJ2-1; TCRdb's D call, TRBD2, is unchecked because there is no DNA. The germline V gene encodes CDR1 KGHDR and CDR2 SFDVKD. The CDR3 length is 16 residues.